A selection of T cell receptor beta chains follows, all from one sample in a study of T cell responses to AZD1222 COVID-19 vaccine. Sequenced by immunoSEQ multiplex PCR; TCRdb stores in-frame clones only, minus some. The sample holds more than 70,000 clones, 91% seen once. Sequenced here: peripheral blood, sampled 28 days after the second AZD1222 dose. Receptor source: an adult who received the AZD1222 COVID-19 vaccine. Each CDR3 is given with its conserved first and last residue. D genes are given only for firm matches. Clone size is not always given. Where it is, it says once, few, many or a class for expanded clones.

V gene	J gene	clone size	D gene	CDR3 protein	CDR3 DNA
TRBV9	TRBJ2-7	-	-	CASSVADGSYEQYF	TGTGCCAGCAGCGTAGCGGACGGCTCCTACGAGCAGTACTTC
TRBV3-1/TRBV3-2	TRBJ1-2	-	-	CASSLSGTMRGYTF	TGTGCCAGCAGCCTATCCGGGACTATGAGAGGCTACACCTTC
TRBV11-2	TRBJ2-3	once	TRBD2	CASSFLAGDRGTDTQYF	TGTGCCAGCAGCTTCCTAGCGGGAGATAGGGGCACAGATACGCAGTATTTT
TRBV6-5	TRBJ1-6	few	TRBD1	CASRNDRGGAPLHF	TGTGCCAGCAGAAATGACAGGGGGGGCGCACCCCTCCACTTT
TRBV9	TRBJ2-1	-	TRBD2	CASSSQRGGDNEQFF	TGTGCCAGCAGCTCCCAGAGGGGAGGGGACAATGAGCAGTTCTTC
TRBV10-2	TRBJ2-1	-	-	CASSVTDYNEQFF	TGCGCCAGCAGTGTAACAGACTACAATGAGCAGTTCTTC
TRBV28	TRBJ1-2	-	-	CASRDRGRYGYTF	TGTGCCAGCAGGGATAGAGGGCGCTATGGCTACACCTTC
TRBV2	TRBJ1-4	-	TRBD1	CATRSGTGNEKLFF	TGTGCCACCCGGTCCGGGACAGGGAACGAAAAACTGTTTTTT
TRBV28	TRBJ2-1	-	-	CACGALDEQFF	TGTGCATGCGGGGCATTGGATGAGCAGTTCTTC
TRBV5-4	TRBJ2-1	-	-	CASSSPTNYNEQFF	TGTGCCAGCAGCTCTCCGACTAACTACAATGAGCAGTTCTTC
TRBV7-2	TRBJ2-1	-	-	CASRDYNEQFF	TGTGCCAGCAGGGACTACAATGAGCAGTTCTTC
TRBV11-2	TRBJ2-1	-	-	CASSLNRGNEQFF	TGTGCCAGCAGCTTAAATAGGGGAAATGAGCAGTTCTTC
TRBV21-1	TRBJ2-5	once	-	CASSKVGTHPRGETQYF	TGTGCCAGCAGCAAAGTGGGGACACACCCTCGAGGGGAGACCCAGTACTTC
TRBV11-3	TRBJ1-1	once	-	CASSRRSNGNTEAFF	TGTGCCAGCAGCCGCAGGAGTAACGGTAACACTGAAGCTTTCTTT
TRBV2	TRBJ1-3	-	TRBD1	CASSEVGGTGNTIYF	TGTGCCAGCAGTGAAGTAGGGGGCACTGGAAACACCATATATTTT
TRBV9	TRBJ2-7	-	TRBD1	CASSVGTGTGGTIGYEQYF	TGTGCCAGCAGCGTGGGGACTGGGACAGGGGGGACAATTGGGTACGAGCAGTACTTC
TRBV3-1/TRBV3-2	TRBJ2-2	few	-	CASSQERDTGELFF	TGTGCCAGCAGCCAAGAGAGGGACACCGGGGAGCTGTTTTTT
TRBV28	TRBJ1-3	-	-	CASKFTGTRGNTIYF	TGTGCCAGCAAATTCACTGGGACTAGAGGAAACACCATATATTTT
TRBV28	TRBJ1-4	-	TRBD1	CASSFIGQGHREKLFF	TGTGCCAGCAGTTTTATTGGACAGGGTCATAGGGAAAAACTGTTTTTT
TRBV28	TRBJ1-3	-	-	CASSLVLSSGNTIYF	TGTGCCAGCAGTTTAGTCCTAAGCTCTGGAAACACCATATATTTT
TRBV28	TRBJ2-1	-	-	CASSPTPAVYNEQFF	TGTGCCAGCAGTCCCACCCCGGCAGTATACAATGAGCAGTTCTTC
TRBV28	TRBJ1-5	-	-	CASSFGGFNQPQHF	TGTGCCAGCAGTTTTGGGGGCTTCAATCAGCCCCAGCATTTT
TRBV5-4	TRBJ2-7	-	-	CASSFGEKTYEQYF	TGTGCCAGCAGCTTCGGGGAGAAGACCTACGAGCAGTACTTC
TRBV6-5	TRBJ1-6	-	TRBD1	CASSWTYRGSPLHF	TGTGCCAGCAGCTGGACCTACAGGGGTTCACCCCTCCACTTT
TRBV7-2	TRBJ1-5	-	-	CASSLDRSNQPQHF	TGTGCCAGCAGCTTAGATAGATCCAATCAGCCCCAGCATTTT
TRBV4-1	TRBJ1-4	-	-	CASSQKQQGGFNEKLFF	TGCGCCAGCAGCCAAAAACAGCAAGGGGGGTTTAATGAAAAACTGTTTTTT
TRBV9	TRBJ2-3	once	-	CASSVGGAGTDTQYF	TGTGCCAGCAGCGTAGGGGGGGCAGGCACAGATACGCAGTATTTT
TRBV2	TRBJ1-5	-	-	CASRHSNQPQHF	TGTGCCAGCAGACATAGCAATCAGCCCCAGCATTTT
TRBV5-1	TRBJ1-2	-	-	CASSPGGGNYGYTF	TGCGCCAGCAGCCCCGGGGGCGGTAACTATGGCTACACCTTC
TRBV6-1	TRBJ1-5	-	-	CASSELRTGDSNQPQHF	TGTGCCAGCAGTGAATTGAGGACGGGGGATAGTAATCAGCCCCAGCATTTT
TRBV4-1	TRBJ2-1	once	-	CASSQEGYSRGNNEQFF	TGCGCCAGCAGCCAAGAAGGGTATTCACGGGGTAACAATGAGCAGTTCTTC
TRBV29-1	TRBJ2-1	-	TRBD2	CSVEDGGETSGIYEQFF	TGCAGCGTTGAAGATGGAGGGGAGACTAGCGGGATTTATGAGCAGTTCTTC
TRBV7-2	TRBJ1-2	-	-	CASSSPGRVLDYGYTF	TGTGCCAGCAGCTCCCCCGGCAGGGTTCTAGACTATGGCTACACCTTC
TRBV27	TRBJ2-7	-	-	CASSLTGGLSYEQYF	TGTGCCAGCAGTTTAACTGGGGGGCTGAGCTACGAGCAGTACTTC
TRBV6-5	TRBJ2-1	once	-	CASSQSGYAYNEQFF	TGTGCCAGCAGCCAGAGCGGGTACGCTTACAATGAGCAGTTCTTC
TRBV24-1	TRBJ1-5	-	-	CATQTSQPQHF	TGTGCCACACAAACAAGTCAGCCCCAGCATTTT
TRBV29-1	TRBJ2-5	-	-	CSVVTGDQETQYF	TGCAGCGTTGTTACGGGGGACCAAGAGACCCAGTACTTC
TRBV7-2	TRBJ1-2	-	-	CASSLESTAGRSYTF	TGTGCCAGCAGCTTAGAATCGACGGCCGGACGTAGCTACACCTTC
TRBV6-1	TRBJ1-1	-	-	CASSGGTEKNTEAFF	TGTGCCAGCAGTGGAGGGACGGAAAAGAACACTGAAGCTTTCTTT
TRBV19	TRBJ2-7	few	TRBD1	CASRDRGLISYEQYF	TGTGCCAGCCGGGACAGGGGATTAATCTCCTACGAGCAGTACTTC
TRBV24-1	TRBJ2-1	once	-	CATSDLKPSYNEQFF	TGTGCCACCAGTGATTTGAAGCCCAGCTACAATGAGCAGTTCTTC
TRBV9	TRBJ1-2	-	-	CASSRRWGNNYGYTF	TGTGCCAGCAGCCGTAGATGGGGGAATAACTATGGCTACACCTTC
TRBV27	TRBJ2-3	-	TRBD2	CATGQAGADTQYF	TGTGCCACAGGGCAGGCGGGAGCAGATACGCAGTATTTT
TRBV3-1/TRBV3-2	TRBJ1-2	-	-	CASSQSSDGNYGYTF	TGTGCCAGCAGCCAAAGTTCCGACGGTAACTATGGCTACACCTTC
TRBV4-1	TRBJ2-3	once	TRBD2	CASSQDDHSGRDTQYF	TGCGCCAGCAGCCAAGATGATCATAGCGGGAGAGATACGCAGTATTTT
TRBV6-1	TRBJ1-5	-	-	CASSDHRVGNQPQHF	TGTGCCAGCAGTGACCACAGGGTTGGCAATCAGCCCCAGCATTTT
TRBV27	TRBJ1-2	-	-	CASSLPGTYYGYTF	TGTGCCAGCAGTCTGCCCGGGACCTACTATGGCTACACCTTC
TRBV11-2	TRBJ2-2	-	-	CASSFGQTRGTGELFF	TGTGCCAGCAGCTTTGGACAGACCCGAGGGACCGGGGAGCTGTTTTTT
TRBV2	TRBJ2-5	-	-	CASSGGYQETQYF	TGTGCCAGCAGCGGAGGGTACCAAGAGACCCAGTACTTC
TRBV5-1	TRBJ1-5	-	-	CASSYGTENQPQHF	TGCGCCAGCAGCTACGGGACCGAGAATCAGCCCCAGCATTTT
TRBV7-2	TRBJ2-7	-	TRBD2	CASSPGRGGIYEQYF	TGTGCCAGCAGCCCAGGCCGCGGGGGGATCTACGAGCAGTACTTC
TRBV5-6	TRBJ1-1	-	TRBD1	CASSFGQGEAFF	TGTGCCAGCAGCTTTGGACAGGGAGAAGCTTTCTTT
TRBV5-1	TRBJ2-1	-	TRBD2	CASRVQGLAGGNEQFF	TGCGCCAGCAGAGTTCAAGGACTAGCGGGTGGTAATGAGCAGTTCTTC
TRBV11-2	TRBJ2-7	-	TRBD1	CASSSSRQGYEQYF	TGTGCCAGCAGCTCTTCCCGACAGGGCTACGAGCAGTACTTC
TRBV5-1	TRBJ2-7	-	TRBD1	CASSIRDRGSEQYF	TGCGCCAGCAGCATCCGGGACAGGGGAAGCGAGCAGTACTTC
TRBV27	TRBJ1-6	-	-	CASSYGPVSYNSPLHF	TGTGCCAGCAGTTATGGGCCCGTAAGCTATAATTCACCCCTCCACTTT
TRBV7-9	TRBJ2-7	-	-	CASSLRGTDSYEQYF	TGTGCCAGCAGCTTACGGGGGACAGACTCCTACGAGCAGTACTTC
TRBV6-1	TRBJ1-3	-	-	CASSDEFPPGNTIYF	TGTGCCAGCAGTGATGAGTTCCCTCCTGGAAACACCATATATTTT
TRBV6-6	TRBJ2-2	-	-	CASSSRQTNTGELFF	TGTGCCAGCAGCTCACGGCAAACGAACACCGGGGAGCTGTTTTTT